This TCR beta chain was found in a study of cytomegalovirus exposure and HLA in healthy donors. The CDR3 extends over 15 amino acids. V dropped 2 bases and J dropped 5 bases, with 16 bases sitting between them. From germline, CDR1 is SGHKS and CDR2 YYEKEE (reference sequence). PCR employed 60 Vbeta and 13 Jbeta primers. This table comes from immunoSEQ multiplex PCR, and its TCRdb copy is limited to in-frame clones, with some not included. The repertoire consists of around 280,000 clones, with 85% to 90% occurring once and the leading ten covering approximately 2%. The sequenced sample was PBMCs. The clonotype was recovered from a young woman in good health and CMV-seronegative. This rearrangement joins TRBV5-5 to TRBJ2-5; D is perhaps TRBD2 (6 bases). The CDR3 DNA follows: TGTGCCAGCAGCTTAGGGCCCGGAGGGGTGGAGACCCAGTACTTC. Its protein is CASSLGPGGVETQYF.